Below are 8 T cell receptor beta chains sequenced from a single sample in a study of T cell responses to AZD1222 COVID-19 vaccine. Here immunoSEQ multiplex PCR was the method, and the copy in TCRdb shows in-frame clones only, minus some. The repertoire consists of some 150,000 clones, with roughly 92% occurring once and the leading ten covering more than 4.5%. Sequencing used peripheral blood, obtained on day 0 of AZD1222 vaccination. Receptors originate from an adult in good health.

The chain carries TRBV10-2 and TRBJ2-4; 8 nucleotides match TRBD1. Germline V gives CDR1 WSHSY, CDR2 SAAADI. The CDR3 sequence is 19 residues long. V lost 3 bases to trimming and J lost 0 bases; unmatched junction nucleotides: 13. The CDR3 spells CASSDMTGAFSLAKNIQYF. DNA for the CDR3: TGCGCCAGCAGTGATATGACAGGGGCCTTTTCTCTAGCCAAAAACATTCAGTACTTC.

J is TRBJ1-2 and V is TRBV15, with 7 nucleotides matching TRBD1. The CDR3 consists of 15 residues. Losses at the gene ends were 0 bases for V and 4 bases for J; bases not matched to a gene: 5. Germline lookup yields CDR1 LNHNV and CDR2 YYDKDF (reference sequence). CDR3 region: CATSRDTGATYGYTF. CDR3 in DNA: TGTGCCACCAGCAGAGACACAGGGGCGACCTATGGCTACACCTTC.

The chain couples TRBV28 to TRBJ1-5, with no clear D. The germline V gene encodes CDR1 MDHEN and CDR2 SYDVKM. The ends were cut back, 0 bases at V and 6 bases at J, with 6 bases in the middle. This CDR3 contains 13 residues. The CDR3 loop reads CASSLWVAQPQHF. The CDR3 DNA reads TGTGCCAGCAGTTTATGGGTCGCTCAGCCCCAGCATTTT.

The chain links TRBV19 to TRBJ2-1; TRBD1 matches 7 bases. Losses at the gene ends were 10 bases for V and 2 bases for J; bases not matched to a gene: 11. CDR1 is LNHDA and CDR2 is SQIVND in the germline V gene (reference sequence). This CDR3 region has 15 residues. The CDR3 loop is CATNPRDRPYNEQFF. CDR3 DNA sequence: TGTGCCACCAACCCCCGGGACAGACCCTACAATGAGCAGTTCTTC.

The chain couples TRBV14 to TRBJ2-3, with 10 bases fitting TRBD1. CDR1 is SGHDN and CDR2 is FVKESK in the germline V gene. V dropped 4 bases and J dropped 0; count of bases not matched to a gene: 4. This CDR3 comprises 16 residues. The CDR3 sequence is CASSPLGQGSTDTQYF. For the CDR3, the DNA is TGTGCCAGCAGCCCCCTGGGACAGGGGAGCACAGATACGCAGTATTTT.

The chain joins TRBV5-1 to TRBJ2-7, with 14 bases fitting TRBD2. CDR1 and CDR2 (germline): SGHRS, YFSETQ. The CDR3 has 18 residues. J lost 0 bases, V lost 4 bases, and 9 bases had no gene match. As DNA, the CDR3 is TGCGCCAGCAGCCGGACTAGCGGGGGGATCACGAGCTCCTACGAGCAGTACTTC. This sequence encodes CASSRTSGGITSSYEQYF. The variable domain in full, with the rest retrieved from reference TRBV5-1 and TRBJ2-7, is KAGVTQTPRYLIKTRGQQVTLSCSPISGHRSVSWYQQTPGQGLQFLFEYFSETQRNKGNFPGRFSGRQFSNSRSEMNVSTLELGDSALYLCASSRTSGGITSSYEQYFGPGTRLTVT.

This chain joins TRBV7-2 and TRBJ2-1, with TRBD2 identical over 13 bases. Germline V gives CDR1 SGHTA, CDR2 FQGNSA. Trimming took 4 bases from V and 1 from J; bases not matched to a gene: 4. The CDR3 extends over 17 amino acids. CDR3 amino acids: CASSSQGLAGSYNEQFF. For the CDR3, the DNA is TGTGCCAGCAGCTCCCAGGGACTAGCGGGATCCTACAATGAGCAGTTCTTC.

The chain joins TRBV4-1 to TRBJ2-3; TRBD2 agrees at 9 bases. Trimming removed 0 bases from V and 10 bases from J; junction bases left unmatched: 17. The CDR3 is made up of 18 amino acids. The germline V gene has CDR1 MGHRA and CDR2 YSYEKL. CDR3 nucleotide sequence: TGCGCCAGCAGCCAAGATCAGTTCGGCGGGAGGGCCGGGGGGGCGCAGTATTTT. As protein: CASSQDQFGGRAGGAQYF.